This note documents a single TCR beta chain sequence. Its antigen is unidentified. The data originate from a study of T cells in localized non-small cell lung cancer. Some clones are missing from TCRdb's copy, which holds only in-frame ones; the method was immunoSEQ multiplex PCR. The sample comprises about 52,000 clones, 70% to 90% of which are singletons, and about 15% rests with the top ten. Study results and limitations: Uninvolved adjacent lung had the highest recorded T cell clonality, with tumor below it. Longer overall survival associated with higher blood T cell density; shorter survival with higher adjacent-lung clonality.

The CDR3 is 16 amino acids. V lost 4 bases and J 0 bases, leaving 13 bases between the germline ends. CDR1 and CDR2 from the germline V gene are MGHRA and YSYEKL. The receptor was isolated from a female donor with stage II lung adenocarcinoma. The sequences come from PBMCs, collected before any cancer treatment. The chain combines TRBV4-1 with TRBJ2-1; weak D call: TRBD1 (5 bases). The DNA of the CDR3 is TGCGCCAGCAGCCGACCGACAGTGAGCTCCTACAATGAGCAGTTCTTC. It codes for CASSRPTVSSYNEQFF.